Listed below are T cell receptor beta chains from one sample, sequenced in a study of T-cell reconstitution after alpha-beta-depleted transplantation in children. In TCRdb, the PCR reads were re-called with MiXCR into one record per CDR3 protein. The sample consists of approximately 300,000 distinct CDR3 sequences, 6.5% to 9% of them appearing once. Source: peripheral blood, taken 360 days after TCRalphabeta/CD19-depleted stem cell transplant. These receptors came from a female patient aged 2-9 years who had a stem cell transplant for Fanconi anemia, so the T cells may come from the graft donor. Both conserved end residues are part of each CDR3. The D gene is left open where the match is weak. Size values are once, few and many counts, or a class for expanded clones, and some rows have none.

j_gene | abundance | d_gene | v_gene | CDR3nt | CDR3aa
TRBJ2-5 | few | - | TRBV5-1 | TGCGCCAGCAGCTACACCCGGACCGCTGGCCCCCAAGAGACCCAGTACTTC | CASSYTRTAGPQETQYF
TRBJ2-5 | many | TRBD1 | TRBV5-1 | TGCGCCAGCAGCTCTGACAGGGGGTACGGGACCCAGTACTTC | CASSSDRGYGTQYF
TRBJ1-5 | - | - | TRBV20-1 | TGCAGTGCTGGAGTCCCCGTTCAGGGGATTAGCAATCAGCCCCAGCATTTT | CSAGVPVQGISNQPQHF
TRBJ2-7 | many | - | TRBV18 | TGTGCCAGCTCACTTAGTATGGTCGGGGGCGTCCCCTACGAGCAGTACTTC | CASSLSMVGGVPYEQYF
TRBJ2-3 | - | - | TRBV18 | TGTGCCAGCTCACCCCCGGGGGTACAAGCGTGGCGGAGGGCCAATTATACGCAGTATTTT | CASSPPGVQAWRRANYTQYF
TRBJ1-2 | many | - | TRBV5-1 | TGCGCCAGCAGCTTGGTCCTTGGGGCAGGACGGAACTATGGCTACACCTTC | CASSLVLGAGRNYGYTF
TRBJ1-1 | - | - | TRBV6-1 | TGTGCCAGCAGTGAAGCGCTTCCCGGGGGGGTTGGAAAGAACACTGAAGCTTTCTTT | CASSEALPGGVGKNTEAFF
TRBJ1-4 | few | - | TRBV7-9 | TGTGCCATCCACCGTGGGAATGAAAAACTGTTTTTT | CAIHRGNEKLFF
TRBJ2-3 | few | - | TRBV19 | TGTGCCAGTAGCCTGGACAGCCTTGATACGCAGTATTTT | CASSLDSLDTQYF
TRBJ2-3 | - | TRBD2 | TRBV20-1 | TGCAGTGCTCACGCGGGGGGCTACACAGATACGCAGTATTTT | CSAHAGGYTDTQYF
TRBJ2-3 | few | - | TRBV27 | TGTGCCAGCAGAGCTAATTATCTGACCACAGATACGCAGTATTTT | CASRANYLTTDTQYF
TRBJ1-3 | few | TRBD1 | TRBV5-1 | TGCGCCAGCAGCTTGGGGCTAACAGGGGATCGGGGAAACACCATATATTTT | CASSLGLTGDRGNTIYF
TRBJ2-1 | many | - | TRBV20-1 | TGCAGTGCTAGAGACGGAGTGACAGAGGGTGAGCAGTTCTTC | CSARDGVTEGEQFF
TRBJ2-7 | many | - | TRBV12-3/TRBV12-4 | TGTGCCAGCAGAGCGTCGATTACCTACGAGCAGTACTTC | CASRASITYEQYF
TRBJ1-1 | many | - | TRBV5-5 | TGTGCCAGCAGCTTGTTGCAGGTTAACACTGAAGCTTTCTTT | CASSLLQVNTEAFF
TRBJ2-5 | many | - | TRBV27 | TGTGCCAGCAGTTGGTCCCCGGGACTTGAAGAGACCCAGTACTTC | CASSWSPGLEETQYF
TRBJ2-1 | once | - | TRBV11-2 | TGTGCCAGCAGCTTACAGAACCGGAACCTCAATGAGCAGTTCTTC | CASSLQNRNLNEQFF
TRBJ1-2 | many | - | TRBV3-1 | TGTGCCAGCAGCCTACTGGACAGACAAACTAATGGCTACACCTTC | CASSLLDRQTNGYTF
TRBJ2-1 | many | TRBD2 | TRBV7-2 | TGTGCCAGCAGCTCGGCTAGCGGGGTATACAATGAGCAGTTCTTC | CASSSASGVYNEQFF
TRBJ2-3 | many | TRBD2 | TRBV7-8 | TGTGCCAGCAGCCCGAAGCGGGGGCGGAGCACAGATACGCAGTATTTT | CASSPKRGRSTDTQYF
TRBJ2-1 | few | - | TRBV5-1 | TGCGCCAGCAGCTTGCGACGGATGAGCTCCTACAATGAGCAGTTCTTC | CASSLRRMSSYNEQFF
TRBJ1-1 | many | - | TRBV12-3/TRBV12-4 | TGTGCCAGCAGTTTAGGTGGCAGACCGAACACTGAAGCTTTCTTT | CASSLGGRPNTEAFF
TRBJ2-7 | many | - | TRBV3-1 | TGTGCCAGCAGCCAAACGGGAATAAACGAGCAGTACTTC | CASSQTGINEQYF
TRBJ1-4 | many | TRBD1 | TRBV7-9 | TGTGCCAGCAGCTTTCGGGACAGGAAAGAAAAACTGTTTTTT | CASSFRDRKEKLFF
TRBJ1-1 | - | - | TRBV12-3/TRBV12-4 | TGTGCCAGCAGTTTGTTCCCCCAAAGGGCTTTCTTT | CASSLFPQRAFF
TRBJ2-7 | many | - | TRBV10-3 | TGTGCCATCAGTGAGAGGGAGGTAGCAACCTACGAGCAGTACTTC | CAISEREVATYEQYF
TRBJ2-1 | many | TRBD1 | TRBV10-3 | TGTGCCATCAGTGGGACCACAGGGGGAAGGAACAATGAGCAGTTCTTC | CAISGTTGGRNNEQFF
TRBJ2-5 | - | - | TRBV4-3 | TGCGCCAGCAGCCAGATCAGGCAGGGGAAAGAGACCCAGTACTTC | CASSQIRQGKETQYF
TRBJ2-7 | many | TRBD1 | TRBV10-3 | TGTGCCATCAGTGGGGCAAGACAGGGGGACTCCTACGAGCAGTACTTC | CAISGARQGDSYEQYF
TRBJ1-2 | - | TRBD1 | TRBV7-2 | TGTGCCAGCAGCCTATCCGACAGGGGAGGCTACACCTTC | CASSLSDRGGYTF
TRBJ1-1 | many | - | TRBV18 | TGTGCCAGCTCACCAGTCGGGGGCAAGGAGACTGAAGCTTTCTTT | CASSPVGGKETEAFF
TRBJ1-1 | many | - | TRBV7-9 | TGTGCCAGCAGCTTTGAGGGTACTGAAGCTTTCTTT | CASSFEGTEAFF
TRBJ2-2 | many | TRBD2 | TRBV7-8 | TGTGCCAGCAGCTTAGCCTGGCTAGCGGCTAACACCGGGGAGCTGTTTTTT | CASSLAWLAANTGELFF
TRBJ2-5 | many | - | TRBV20-1 | TGCAGTGCTAGAACCTCGACAGGTTGGCAAGAGACCCAGTACTTC | CSARTSTGWQETQYF
TRBJ1-1 | many | - | TRBV29-1 | TGCAGCGCTGATGAGGGTACTGAAGCTTTCTTT | CSADEGTEAFF
TRBJ2-7 | few | TRBD1 | TRBV30 | TGTGCCTGGAGTGTATCCCCCATCGGGACAGGGTCCACCTACGAGCAGTACTTC | CAWSVSPIGTGSTYEQYF
TRBJ1-1 | many | - | TRBV10-2 | TGCGCCAGCAGTGAGTTCCGACGGAGCACTGAAGCTTTCTTT | CASSEFRRSTEAFF
TRBJ1-1 | few | - | TRBV6-5 | TGTGCCAGCAGTTACTCTAATCGGGGACGGGTGAACACTGAAGCTTTCTTT | CASSYSNRGRVNTEAFF
TRBJ2-5 | many | - | TRBV12-3/TRBV12-4 | TGTGCCAGCAGTTTGGGTGACAGCAGATTTCAAGAGACCCAGTACTTC | CASSLGDSRFQETQYF
TRBJ2-7 | many | - | TRBV7-8 | TGTGCCAGCAGTATTCCCGGGACCGCTACTTACGAGCAGTACTTC | CASSIPGTATYEQYF
TRBJ1-3 | many | - | TRBV4-3 | TGCGCCAGCAGCCAAGATCCGGCCAGGGGTGCTGGAAACACCATATATTTT | CASSQDPARGAGNTIYF
TRBJ2-1 | many | TRBD2 | TRBV19 | TGTGCCAGTAGTATCACTAGCGGGGGTAACACGAACAATGAGCAGTTCTTC | CASSITSGGNTNNEQFF
TRBJ2-2 | - | - | TRBV2 | TGTGCCAGCTTAGACTCGAACACCGGGGAGCTGTTTTTT | CASLDSNTGELFF
TRBJ1-6 | many | - | TRBV5-1 | TGCGCCAGCAGCTTAGAGACAGGCAATTCACCCCTCCACTTT | CASSLETGNSPLHF
TRBJ2-1 | many | - | TRBV5-1 | TGCGCCAGCAGCTTGGTGAACAACGACCCCCACAATGAGCAGTTCTTC | CASSLVNNDPHNEQFF
TRBJ1-1 | few | - | TRBV20-1 | TGCAGTGGAGGGACCCCTGAAGCTTTCTTT | CSGGTPEAFF
TRBJ1-2 | many | TRBD1 | TRBV20-1 | TGCAGTGCTCCTCCGGGACAGAGCTATGGCTACACCTTC | CSAPPGQSYGYTF
TRBJ2-2 | many | TRBD2 | TRBV9 | TGTGCCAGCAGCGTAGCTGGCGGGGGGCCCACCGGGGAGCTGTTTTTT | CASSVAGGGPTGELFF
TRBJ2-5 | few | TRBD1 | TRBV18 | TGTGCCAGCTCACCCGGGACAGGGGTAGAGACCCAGTACTTC | CASSPGTGVETQYF
TRBJ2-1 | many | TRBD1 | TRBV6-5 | TGTGCCAGCAGTTACTCTACGAGGTGGGGACAGACTAATGAGCAGTTCTTC | CASSYSTRWGQTNEQFF
TRBJ2-1 | few | TRBD2 | TRBV20-1 | TGCAGTGCTAGACAACTAGCGGGGACGACCCGCGGCGGTGAGCAGTTCTTC | CSARQLAGTTRGGEQFF
TRBJ1-1 | - | - | TRBV3-1 | TGTGCCAGCAGCTTGACCACAAGGGGTGGTACTGAAGCTTTCTTT | CASSLTTRGGTEAFF
TRBJ2-7 | many | TRBD1 | TRBV29-1 | TGCAGCGTTGGGACAGGGGACGAGCAGTACTTC | CSVGTGDEQYF
TRBJ1-2 | many | - | TRBV29-1 | TGCAGCGTTGTAGGACCATATGGCTACACCTTC | CSVVGPYGYTF
TRBJ2-3 | many | - | TRBV12-3/TRBV12-4 | TGTGCCAGCAGTTCTTACTTGGGACTGCTCACAGATACGCAGTATTTT | CASSSYLGLLTDTQYF
TRBJ2-2 | few | - | TRBV7-8 | TGTGCCAGCACCCCATATCCTCTATCCGGGGAGCTGTTTTTT | CASTPYPLSGELFF
TRBJ2-5 | few | - | TRBV6-2/TRBV6-3 | TGTGCCACCTCTAACAGGGTTGGAGAGACCCAGTACTTC | CATSNRVGETQYF